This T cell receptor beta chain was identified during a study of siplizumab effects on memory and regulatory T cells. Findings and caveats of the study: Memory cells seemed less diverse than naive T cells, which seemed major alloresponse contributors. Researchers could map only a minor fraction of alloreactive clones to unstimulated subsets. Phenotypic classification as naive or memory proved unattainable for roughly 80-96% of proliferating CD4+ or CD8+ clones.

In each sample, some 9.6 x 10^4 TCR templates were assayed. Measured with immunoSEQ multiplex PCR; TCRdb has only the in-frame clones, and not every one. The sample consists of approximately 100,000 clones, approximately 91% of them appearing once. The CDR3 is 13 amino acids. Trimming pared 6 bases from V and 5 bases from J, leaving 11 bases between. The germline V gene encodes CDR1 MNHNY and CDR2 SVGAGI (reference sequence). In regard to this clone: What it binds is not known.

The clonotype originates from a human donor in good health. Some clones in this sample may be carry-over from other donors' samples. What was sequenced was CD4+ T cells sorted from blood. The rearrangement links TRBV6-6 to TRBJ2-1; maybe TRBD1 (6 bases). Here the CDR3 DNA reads TGTGCCAGCAGACCCAGGGGCCACAATGAGCAGTTCTTC. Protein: CASRPRGHNEQFF.